This T cell receptor beta chain was profiled in a study of T cell repertoires in cytomegalovirus infection. Study-level background: Used in the study were CMV epitopes, some recently identified and HLA-C-restricted, others well-studied and HLA-B-restricted.

Whole-study results and caveats: Ex vivo responses were dominated by HLA-C-restricted CMV-specific TCR beta clonotypes.

Looked up from germline, CDR1 is SEHNR and CDR2 is FQNEAQ (reference sequence). V lost 3 bases and J 4 bases, leaving 6 bases between the germline ends. CDR3 length: 12 amino acids. TCRdb recomputed calls from the reads with MiXCR, one row per CDR3 protein. The repertoire consists of about 340,000 distinct CDR3 sequences, with under 35% occurring once and the leading ten covering 20%. Details on this clonotype: Its cognate antigen is unknown.

Sequencing was performed on cultured PBMCs, taken from culture after CMV antigen stimulation. This receptor was obtained from a human donor in good health (CMV status not recorded). Some clones in this sample may be carry-over from other donors' samples. The rearrangement links TRBV7-9 to TRBJ1-1; D is uncertain. The CDR3 region is CASSFYPTEAFF. In DNA form, the CDR3 reads TGTGCCAGCAGCTTTTATCCCACTGAAGCTTTCTTT.